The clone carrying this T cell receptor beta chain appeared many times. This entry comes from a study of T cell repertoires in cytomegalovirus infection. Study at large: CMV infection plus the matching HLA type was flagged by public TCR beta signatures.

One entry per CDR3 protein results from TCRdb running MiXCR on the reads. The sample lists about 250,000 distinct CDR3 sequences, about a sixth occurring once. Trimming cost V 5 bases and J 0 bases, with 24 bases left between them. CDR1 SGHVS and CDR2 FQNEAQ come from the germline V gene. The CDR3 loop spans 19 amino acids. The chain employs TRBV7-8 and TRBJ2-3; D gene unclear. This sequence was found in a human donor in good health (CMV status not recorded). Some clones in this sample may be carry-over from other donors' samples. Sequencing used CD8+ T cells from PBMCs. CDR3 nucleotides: TGTGCCAGCAGCCCCAGTGTTCTAGGGTCTCAACTTAGCACAGATACGCAGTATTTT. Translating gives CASSPSVLGSQLSTDTQYF.